Below are 26 T cell receptor beta chains sequenced from a single sample in a study of shared clonotypes between healthy human individuals. TCRdb's copy holds only in-frame clones and misses some; the assay was immunoSEQ multiplex PCR. The sample contains approximately 2,000,000 clones, 80% to 95% of which appear only once. Terminally differentiated effector memory CD45RA+ cells were excluded from the naive CD8 cells, which were CD45RO-negative and positively selected for CCR7. Source material: naive CD8+ T cells from PBMCs. Receptors originate from a young man in good health. Some clones in this sample may be carry-over from other donors' samples.

V and J are TRBV11-3 and TRBJ2-7, with TRBD2 matching 11 bases. V lost 5 bases and J lost 4; bases outside the gene matches: 13. The CDR3 spans 17 residues. Germline lookup yields CDR1 SGHNT and CDR2 YENEEA. CDR3 sequence (DNA): TGTGCCAGCAGCCCTTCTCGACTAGCGGGGACCTTATACGAGCAGTACTTC. This sequence encodes CASSPSRLAGTLYEQYF.

This chain joins TRBV29-1 and TRBJ1-5; D unresolved. Germline CDR1 reads SQVTM; CDR2 reads ANQGSEA. With 4 bases removed from V and 1 base from J, the gap between germline ends came to 5 bases. The CDR3 is 12 amino acids. This CDR3 reads CSVGHSNQPQHF. The CDR3 region has the DNA TGCAGCGTTGGCCACAGCAATCAGCCCCAGCATTTT.

The chain couples TRBV28 to TRBJ2-7, with TRBD2 identical over 8 bases. CDR3 length: 18 amino acids. V lost 4 bases to trimming and J lost 3 bases; unmatched junction nucleotides: 17. Germline V gene sequence: CDR1 MDHEN, CDR2 SYDVKM. CDR3 amino acids: CASSYAPGVRTSFYEQYF. CDR3 DNA: TGTGCCAGCAGTTATGCCCCGGGGGTAAGGACTAGCTTCTACGAGCAGTACTTC.

V usage is TRBV9 and J usage is TRBJ2-1, with TRBD1 as a possible D gene (6 bases). The CDR3 runs 14 residues. Germline V lookup: CDR1 SGDLS, CDR2 YYNGEE. V lost 3 bases and J lost 3, with 10 bases in between. This CDR3 reads CASSETDSYNEQFF. In DNA form, the CDR3 reads TGTGCCAGCAGCGAGACGGACAGCTACAATGAGCAGTTCTTC. Full variable domain (missing parts from reference TRBV9 and TRBJ2-1): DSGVTQTPKHLITATGQRVTLRCSPRSGDLSVYWYQQSLDQGLQFLIQYYNGEERAKGNILERFSAQQFPDLHSELNLSSLELGDSALYFCASSETDSYNEQFFGPGTRLTVL.

A word on this clone: This CDR3 is also generated by other DNA sequences in the sample. The chain links TRBV27 to TRBJ2-2, with D perhaps matching TRBD1 or TRBD2 (5 bases each). CDR1 and CDR2 from the germline V gene are MNHEY and SMNVEV (reference sequence). The CDR3 has 12 amino acids. V was clipped by 3 bases and J by 7 bases, with 6 bases between them. The CDR3 loop reads CASSLGVGELFF. The CDR3 DNA is TGTGCCAGCAGTTTGGGGGTCGGGGAGCTGTTTTTT.

The chain carries TRBV7-9 and TRBJ2-7; the match to TRBD1 covers 7 bases. The germline V gene has CDR1 SEHNR and CDR2 FQNEAQ (reference sequence). This CDR3 is 14 amino acids long. The V gene end was trimmed by 5 bases and the J gene end by 0 bases; junction bases not matched to a gene: 4. The CDR3 loop is CASSQTGNSYEQYF. CDR3 nucleotide sequence: TGTGCCAGCAGCCAGACAGGGAACTCCTACGAGCAGTACTTC.

The rearrangement uses TRBV28 and TRBJ2-1, with TRBD2 matching over 9 bases. The germline CDR1 and CDR2 sequences are MDHEN and SYDVKM. V was pared by 6 bases and J by 3 bases, with 18 bases of the junction left unmatched. The CDR3 contains 19 residues. The CDR3 DNA sequence: TGTGCCAGCAGGCCCACAGGGGTAGGCGGGAGGGCCCACTACAATGAGCAGTTCTTC. This translates into CASRPTGVGGRAHYNEQFF.

The chain uses TRBV6-4 and TRBJ2-7; D may be TRBD2 (6 bases). The CDR3 extends over 16 amino acids. Germline V gives CDR1 MRHNA, CDR2 SNTAGT. With 3 bases removed from V and 7 bases from J, the gap between germline ends came to 22 bases. For the CDR3, the DNA is TGTGCCAGCAGTGAAAGGGCTGGCGGGCGGGGATTAGAGCAGTACTTC. Protein product: CASSERAGGRGLEQYF.

This chain uses TRBV27 with TRBJ2-7, with D maybe TRBD1 (6 bases). Trimming took off 5 bases at V and 3 bases at J, with 17 bases between the two ends. The CDR3 contains 15 residues. CDR1 and CDR2 from the germline V gene are MNHEY and SMNVEV (reference sequence). CDR3 loop: CASSPTTGRLYEQYF. The CDR3 DNA reads as TGTGCCAGCAGTCCAACTACAGGGAGACTCTACGAGCAGTACTTC.

This chain links TRBV6-1 with TRBJ1-5; tentative D call: TRBD1 (6 bases). CDR1 and CDR2 (germline): MNHNS, SASEGT. The CDR3 extends over 13 amino acids. The V gene lost 3 bases and the J gene lost 7 bases, with 10 bases spanning the gap. CDR3 protein: CASSDLGGQPQHF. The CDR3 nucleotides are TGTGCCAGCAGTGACTTAGGGGGGCAGCCCCAGCATTTT.

This chain joins TRBV4-1 and TRBJ2-7; 15 bases match TRBD2. The CDR3 has 16 residues. With V trimmed by 8 bases and J by 1 base, 6 bases remained unmatched. Germline V CDR1 and CDR2: MGHRA, YSYEKL. This CDR3 is CASQQGLAGGSYEQYF. CDR3 coding DNA: TGCGCCAGCCAACAGGGACTAGCGGGAGGTTCCTACGAGCAGTACTTC.

This chain connects TRBV9 to TRBJ2-1, with D perhaps matching TRBD1 (6 bases). From germline, CDR1 is SGDLS and CDR2 YYNGEE. This CDR3 spans 14 amino acids. V lost 2 bases and J 8 bases, leaving 14 bases between the germline ends. The CDR3: CASSVSGKGDEQFF. CDR3 nucleotides: TGTGCCAGCAGCGTCTCGGGGAAGGGGGATGAGCAGTTCTTC.

This clone was seen only a few times. This CDR3 is CASSLGTDYGYTF. DNA of the CDR3: TGTGCCAGCAGCTTGGGGACGGACTATGGCTACACCTTC. V gene TRBV7-6 combines with J gene TRBJ1-2; maybe TRBD1 (5 bases). The CDR3 has 13 amino acids. V was pared by 3 bases and J by 3 bases, with 8 bases between. Per germline, CDR1 SGHVS and CDR2 FNYEAQ. The entire variable domain, with the rest obtained from reference TRBV7-6 and TRBJ1-2, is as follows: GAGVSQSPRYKVTKRGQDVALRCDPISGHVSLYWYRQALGQGPEFLTYFNYEAQQDKSGLPNDRFSAERPEGSISTLTIQRTEQRDSAMYRCASSLGTDYGYTFGSGTRLTVV.

This clone appeared once. The chain combines TRBV7-6 with TRBJ2-1; 7 nucleotides match TRBD2. The CDR3 totals 15 residues. Germline V CDR1 and CDR2: SGHVS, FNYEAQ. Germline trimming cut 5 bases from V and 2 bases from J; bases unmatched to any gene: 6. CDR3 coding DNA: TGTGCCAGCAGCACTAGACTAGCCACCTACAATGAGCAGTTCTTC. Translation: CASSTRLATYNEQFF.

The chain is built from TRBV7-9 and TRBJ2-7, with D maybe TRBD1 (7 bases). Trimming left V 2 bases short and J 5 bases short, with 19 bases between. Germline V gene sequence: CDR1 SEHNR, CDR2 FQNEAQ (reference sequence). The CDR3 length is 16 residues. The CDR3 nucleotides read TGTGCCAGCAGCTTATTAGGTCAGGGGGGACCCCACGAGCAGTACTTC. This gives the protein CASSLLGQGGPHEQYF.

The chain recombines TRBV28 with TRBJ2-1; TRBD2 aligns across 9 bases. The CDR3 has 15 amino acids. The germline V gene encodes CDR1 MDHEN and CDR2 SYDVKM. Losses at the gene ends were 6 bases for V and 8 bases for J; bases not matched to a gene: 11. The CDR3 protein is CASREGSGRTDEQFF. Written as DNA, the CDR3 is TGTGCCAGCAGAGAGGGCAGCGGGAGGACGGATGAGCAGTTCTTC.

The CDR3 DNA follows: TGCGCCAGCAGCCAAGTAGCGACGGGCAATGAGCAGTTCTTC. Translating gives CASSQVATGNEQFF. V and J are TRBV4-1 and TRBJ2-1; weak D call: TRBD2 (5 bases). Per the germline V gene, CDR1 is MGHRA and CDR2 is YSYEKL. CDR3 length: 14 residues. Between the trimmed V and J ends, which lost 1 base and 6 bases, there was a span of 10 bases.

The rearrangement links TRBV6-1 to TRBJ2-7, with 8 bases matching TRBD1. This CDR3 contains 13 residues. Trimming removed 10 bases from V and 0 bases from J; junction bases left unmatched: 5. Germline V gene sequence: CDR1 MNHNS, CDR2 SASEGT. CDR3 sequence: CATRQGLSYEQYF. For the CDR3, the DNA is TGTGCCACCCGACAGGGGCTCTCCTACGAGCAGTACTTC.

This clone was seen just once. The gene calls are TRBV28 and TRBJ2-5, with D tentatively TRBD2 (6 bases). This CDR3 comprises 14 residues. Trimming stripped 6 bases from V and 3 bases from J, with 14 bases between. Per the germline V gene, CDR1 is MDHEN and CDR2 is SYDVKM. DNA for the CDR3: TGTGCCAGCAGAGAAGGGCAGCGGGAAGAGACCCAGTACTTC. This gives the protein CASREGQREETQYF. Drawing the rest from reference TRBV28 and TRBJ2-5, the complete variable domain is DVKVTQSSRYLVKRTGEKVFLECVQDMDHENMFWYRQDPGLGLRLIYFSYDVKMKEKGDIPEGYSVSREKKERFSLILESASTNQTSMYLCASREGQREETQYFGPGTRLLVL.

V usage is TRBV5-1 and J usage is TRBJ1-2; D is ambiguous. Trimming removed 9 bases at V and 4 bases at J, with 13 bases between. Germline CDR1 reads SGHRS; CDR2 reads YFSETQ. This CDR3 contains 12 residues. CDR3 sequence: CATKLEGYGYTF. As DNA, the CDR3 is TGCGCCACCAAACTGGAGGGCTATGGCTACACCTTC. Based on the CDR3 plus reference TRBV5-1 and TRBJ1-2, the full variable domain is KAGVTQTPRYLIKTRGQQVTLSCSPISGHRSVSWYQQTPGQGLQFLFEYFSETQRNKGNFPGRFSGRQFSNSRSEMNVSTLELGDSALYLCATKLEGYGYTFGSGTRLTVV.

The rearrangement joins TRBV27 to TRBJ1-4, with D perhaps matching TRBD1 (5 bases). The CDR3 totals 15 residues. V dropped 1 base and J dropped 10 bases, with 16 bases sitting between them. CDR1 and CDR2 (germline): MNHEY, SMNVEV (reference sequence). The CDR3 here is CASSLYRGGGGKLFF. In DNA form, the CDR3 reads TGTGCCAGCAGTTTATACCGGGGAGGTGGGGGAAAACTGTTTTTT.

The chain employs TRBV9 and TRBJ2-7; 14 bases align to TRBD2. Trimming removed 4 bases from V and 5 bases from J; junction bases left unmatched: 5. The CDR3 has 15 residues. CDR1 is SGDLS, CDR2 YYNGEE, per germline. The CDR3 bases are TGTGCCAGCAGCTATCAGGGACTAGCGGGAGACGAGCAGTACTTC. Translation gives CASSYQGLAGDEQYF.

The CDR3 DNA sequence: TGTGCCAGCAGCTCTAGCGGGAACCGCTACAATGAGCAGTTCTTC. Residues: CASSSSGNRYNEQFF. V is TRBV5-5 and J is TRBJ2-1, with TRBD2 identical over 9 bases. V lost 3 bases and J lost 3; bases outside the gene matches: 4. The CDR3 length is 15 residues. From germline, CDR1 is SGHKS and CDR2 YYEKEE (reference sequence).

As for this clone: Germline is not matched at one junction end, which may reflect a read error. V usage is TRBV6-6 and J usage is TRBJ2-3; 8 bases are shared with TRBD2. This CDR3 comprises 12 residues. In germline, CDR1 is MNHNY, CDR2 SVGAGI (reference sequence). The CDR3 DNA reads as TGTGCCAGCAGTCCCTCCGGGACTAGTATACATTTT. Residues: CASSPSGTSIHF.

Only one count was recorded for this clone. The J gene is TRBJ1-1, the V gene TRBV4-2; D ambiguous. Trimming left V 0 bases short and J 1 base short, with 9 bases between. CDR3 length equals 15 residues. In germline, CDR1 is LGHNA, CDR2 YNFKEQ. The CDR3 sequence is CASSQDLGRNTEAFF. The DNA for the CDR3 is TGTGCCAGCAGCCAAGATCTGGGGAGGAACACTGAAGCTTTCTTT.

This rearrangement joins TRBV10-2 to TRBJ2-1, with D possibly being TRBD2 (6 bases). The CDR3 has 16 residues. Trimming pared 2 bases from V and 3 bases from J, leaving 14 bases between. Germline CDR1 is WSHSY and CDR2 is SAAADI. The CDR3 loop reads CASSEGLASYYNEQFF. The CDR3 DNA reads as TGCGCCAGCAGTGAGGGTCTAGCGAGTTACTACAATGAGCAGTTCTTC.